This TCR beta chain was sequenced during a study of shared clonotypes between healthy human individuals. V lost 1 base and J lost 3, with 13 bases in between. Germline CDR1 and CDR2: MDHEN and SYDVKM. CDR3 length: 16 amino acids. Sorted-subset replicate PCR reactions were performed with about 190 ng DNA, corresponding to roughly 31,000 T cell genomes. Clones were sequenced by immunoSEQ multiplex PCR, and TCRdb holds only the in-frame ones, with some missing. The sample records about 590,000 clones, just under 97% being singletons. Naive CD8 cells lacked CD45RO, underwent positive selection for CCR7 and left out terminally differentiated effector memory CD45RA+ cells. Each sample came from a Caucasian adult donor living in Nashville, Tennessee.

The source is a woman in her twenties or thirties in good health. This chain connects TRBV28 to TRBJ1-5, with D possibly being TRBD1 (5 bases). The sequenced sample consisted of naive CD8+ T cells sorted from blood. In DNA, the CDR3 is TGTGCCAGCAGTTTATTGGCAGGGTCGTTCAATCAGCCCCAGCATTTT. Encoded protein: CASSLLAGSFNQPQHF.